The next 9 T cell receptor beta chains were all read from a single sample in a study of blood T cells in healthy people across ages. PCR was performed a second time for roughly 7 to 12 cycles using a sample-barcoded 5' primer and a J-beta primer mix. One entry per CDR3 protein results from TCRdb running MiXCR on the 5' RACE reads. The sample consists of 550,000 to 800,000 distinct CDR3 sequences, over 20% of them appearing once. Material: blood. These TCRs come from a man aged 65 to 85 in good health.

The chain has TRBV14 and TRBJ1-1; no clear D. Germline V gene lookup returns CDR1 SGHDN and CDR2 FVKESK. Deletions cut 1 base from V and 7 bases from J, with 13 bases between. CDR3 size: 14 residues. The CDR3 bases are TGTGCCAGCAGCCAAGCCGGGGAGAGCAGTGAAGCTTTCTTT. It encodes CASSQAGESSEAFF.

The gene calls are TRBV12-3 or TRBV12-4 and TRBJ2-1; TRBD2 matches 9 bases. Unmatched junction bases numbered 10, after V lost 7 bases and J lost 9 bases. This CDR3 has 14 residues. In DNA, the CDR3 is TGTGCCAGCACCGATTTGACTAGCGGCCTTGAGCAGTTCTTC. Its translation: CASTDLTSGLEQFF.

Points on this clonotype: One end of the junction is discordant with germline, which a read error may explain. This chain connects TRBV20-1 to TRBJ2-3, with no clear D. Germline CDR1 DFQATT, CDR2 SNEGSKA (reference sequence). The CDR3 covers 15 residues. CDR3 sequence reads: CRARKPGVGTDTQYF. In DNA form, the CDR3 reads TGCAGGGCTAGAAAACCTGGGGTTGGAACAGATACGCAGTATTTT.

This chain connects TRBV3-1 to TRBJ2-5; D is unclear. V was cut by 4 bases and J by 4 bases, with 10 bases left in between. Germline V lookup: CDR1 LGHDT, CDR2 YNNKEL (reference sequence). The CDR3 spans 13 residues. Here the CDR3 reads CASSLFLRETQYF. For the CDR3, the DNA is TGTGCCAGCAGCCTATTCCTTCGAGAGACCCAGTACTTC.

The chain couples TRBV2 to TRBJ2-7, with 12 nucleotides matching TRBD1. Germline values: CDR1 SNHLY, CDR2 FYNNEI. The CDR3 is 15 amino acids. Losses at the gene ends were 6 bases for V and 5 bases for J; bases not matched to a gene: 8. The CDR3 region has the DNA TGTGCCAGCAGGCCTCAGGGACAGGGGGCGGACGAGCAGTACTTC. Amino acids: CASRPQGQGADEQYF. The full variable domain, its missing parts supplied by reference TRBV2 and TRBJ2-7, is EPEVTQTPSHQVTQMGQEVILRCVPISNHLYFYWYRQILGQKVEFLVSFYNNEISEKSEIFDDQFSVERPDGSNFTLKIRSTKLEDSAMYFCASRPQGQGADEQYFGPGTRLTVT.

Regarding this clonotype: The junction does not match germline at one end; this may be a read error. The V gene is TRBV24-1, the J gene TRBJ2-1, with D perhaps TRBD1 or TRBD2 (8 bases each). Germline-derived CDR1 and CDR2 are KGHDR and SFDVKD. The CDR3 is 20 residues long. The CDR3 coding sequence is TGTGCCACCAGTGTCCCGACAGGGGCTGGTAGCGGGATCATTGTCGATGAGCGGTTCTTC. Translation: CATSVPTGAGSGIIVDERFF.

The rearrangement joins TRBV11-2 to TRBJ1-4; 8 positions match TRBD1. Looked up from germline, CDR1 is SGHAT and CDR2 is FQNNGV. The CDR3 has 16 amino acids. J was trimmed by 8 bases and V by 3 bases; bases with no gene match: 11. In DNA form, the CDR3 reads TGTGCCAGCAGCTTCGAAGGACAGGGAAGGGGCGAAAAACTGTTTTTT. This translates into CASSFEGQGRGEKLFF.

This clonotype was recorded many times. V and J are TRBV5-6 and TRBJ1-5; tentative D call: TRBD1 (5 bases). Trimming pared 3 bases from V and 3 bases from J, leaving 16 bases between. Germline lookup yields CDR1 SGHDT and CDR2 YYEEEE. The CDR3 has 16 residues. The CDR3 loop reads CASSSRGRVDNQPQHF. Here the CDR3 DNA reads TGTGCCAGCAGCTCTAGGGGCAGGGTGGACAATCAGCCCCAGCATTTT.

With regard to this clonotype: One end of the junction is discordant with germline, which a read error may explain. The rearrangement uses TRBV9 and TRBJ2-3, with no clear D. There are 17 residues in the CDR3. Germline V gene lookup returns CDR1 SGDLS and CDR2 YYNGEE. The CDR3 spells CAGSVLEIHLPTDTQYF. In DNA form, the CDR3 reads TGTGCCGGCAGCGTCTTAGAGATTCACCTACCCACAGATACGCAGTATTTT.